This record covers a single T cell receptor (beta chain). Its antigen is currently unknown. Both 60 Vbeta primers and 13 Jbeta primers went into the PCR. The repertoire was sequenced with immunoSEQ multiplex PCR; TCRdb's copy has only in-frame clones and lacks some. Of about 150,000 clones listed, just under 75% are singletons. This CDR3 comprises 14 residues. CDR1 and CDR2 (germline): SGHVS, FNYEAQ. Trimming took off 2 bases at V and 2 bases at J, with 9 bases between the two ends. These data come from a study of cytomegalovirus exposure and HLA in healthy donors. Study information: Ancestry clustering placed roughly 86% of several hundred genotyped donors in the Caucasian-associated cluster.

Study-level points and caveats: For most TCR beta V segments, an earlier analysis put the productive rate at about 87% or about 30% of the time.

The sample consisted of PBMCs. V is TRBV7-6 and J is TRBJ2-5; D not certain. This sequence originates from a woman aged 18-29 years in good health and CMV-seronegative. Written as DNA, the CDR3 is TGTGCCAGCAGCTTATATCTTCTTCAAGAGACCCAGTACTTC. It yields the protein CASSLYLLQETQYF.